This TCR beta chain derives from a study of blood T cell repertoires in COVID-19. The germline V gene has CDR1 SQVTM and CDR2 ANQGSEA. Trimming cost V 1 base and J 4 bases, with 16 bases left between them. The CDR3 sequence is 15 residues long. This table comes from immunoSEQ multiplex PCR, and its TCRdb copy is limited to in-frame clones, with some not included. This sample has tens of thousands of clones; 84% occur once, and the top ten carry 8% to 10%. The sample holds one count of this clone. The V gene is TRBV29-1, the J gene TRBJ1-2, with D unresolved. This TCR was recovered from a man at least 80 years old with COVID-19, enrolled during active disease. Material: peripheral blood. The CDR3 region is CSVEGGETSSYGYTF. The CDR3 DNA reads as TGCAGCGTTGAAGGCGGGGAGACCTCTTCCTATGGCTACACCTTC.